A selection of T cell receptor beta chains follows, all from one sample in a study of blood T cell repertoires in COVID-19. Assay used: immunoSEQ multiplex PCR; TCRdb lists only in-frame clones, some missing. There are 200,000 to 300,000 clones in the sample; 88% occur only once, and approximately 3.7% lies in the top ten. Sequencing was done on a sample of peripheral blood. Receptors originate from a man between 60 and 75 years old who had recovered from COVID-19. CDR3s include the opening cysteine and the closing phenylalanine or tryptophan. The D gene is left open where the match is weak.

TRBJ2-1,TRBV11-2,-,CASSFPGGEQFF
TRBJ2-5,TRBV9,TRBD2,CASSDGLAGGVRTETQYF
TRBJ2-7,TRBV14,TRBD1,CASSLQSGGSYEQYF
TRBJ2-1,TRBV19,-,CASSAAGGLNEQFF
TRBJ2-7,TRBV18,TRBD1,CASSPYRDSIYEQYF
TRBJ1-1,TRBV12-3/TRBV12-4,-,CASSIREYTEAFF
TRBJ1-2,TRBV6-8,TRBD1,CASSDRDLGYTF
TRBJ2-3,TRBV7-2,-,CASIYTSRVSIMDTDTQYF
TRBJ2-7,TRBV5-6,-,CASSLRDNPYEQYF
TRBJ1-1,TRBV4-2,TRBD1,CASSTQDRGTEAFF
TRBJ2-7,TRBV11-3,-,CASSLSFGGLNEQYF
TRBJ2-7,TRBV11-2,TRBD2,CASSLGLSGANSYEQYF
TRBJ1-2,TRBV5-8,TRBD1,CASSFRQGAKSHYGYTF
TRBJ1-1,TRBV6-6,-,CAGQTTGSFNTEAFF
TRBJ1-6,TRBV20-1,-,CSASLGRGTNSPLHF
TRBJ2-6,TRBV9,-,CASSVVSSGANVLTF
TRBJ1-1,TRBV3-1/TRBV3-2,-,CASSQRKEGLMNTEAFF
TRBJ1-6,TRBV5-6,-,CASRESLGSNSPLHF
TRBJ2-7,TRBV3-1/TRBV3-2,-,CASSQAHSTYEQYF
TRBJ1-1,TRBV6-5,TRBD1,CASKVHRGQGTEAFF
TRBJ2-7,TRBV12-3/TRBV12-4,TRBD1,CASSGQGIYEQYF
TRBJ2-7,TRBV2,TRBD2,CASSALTSGGSYEQYF
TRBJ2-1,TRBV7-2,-,CASSLGVGNHEQFF
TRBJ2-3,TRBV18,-,CASSPLLGGEQYF
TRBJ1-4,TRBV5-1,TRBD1,CASSTGQGEEKLFF
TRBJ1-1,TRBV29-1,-,CSVEEAGPATTGVF